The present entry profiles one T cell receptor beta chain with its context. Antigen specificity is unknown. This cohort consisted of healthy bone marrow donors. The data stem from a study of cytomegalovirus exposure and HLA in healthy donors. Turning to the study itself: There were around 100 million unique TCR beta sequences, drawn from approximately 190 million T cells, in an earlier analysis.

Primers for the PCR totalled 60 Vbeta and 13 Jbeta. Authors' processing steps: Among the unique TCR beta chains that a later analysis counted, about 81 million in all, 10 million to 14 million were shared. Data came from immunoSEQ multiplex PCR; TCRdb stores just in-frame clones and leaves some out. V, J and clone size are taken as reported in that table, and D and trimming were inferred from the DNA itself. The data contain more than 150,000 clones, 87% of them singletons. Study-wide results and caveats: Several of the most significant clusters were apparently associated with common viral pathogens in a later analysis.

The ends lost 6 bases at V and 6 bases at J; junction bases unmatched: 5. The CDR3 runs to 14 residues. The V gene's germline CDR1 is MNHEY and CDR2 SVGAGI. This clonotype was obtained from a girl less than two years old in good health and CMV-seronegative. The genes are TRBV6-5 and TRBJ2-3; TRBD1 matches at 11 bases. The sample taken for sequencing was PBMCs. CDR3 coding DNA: TGTGCCAGCAGGCAGGACAGGGGGCTTGATACGCAGTATTTT. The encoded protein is CASRQDRGLDTQYF.